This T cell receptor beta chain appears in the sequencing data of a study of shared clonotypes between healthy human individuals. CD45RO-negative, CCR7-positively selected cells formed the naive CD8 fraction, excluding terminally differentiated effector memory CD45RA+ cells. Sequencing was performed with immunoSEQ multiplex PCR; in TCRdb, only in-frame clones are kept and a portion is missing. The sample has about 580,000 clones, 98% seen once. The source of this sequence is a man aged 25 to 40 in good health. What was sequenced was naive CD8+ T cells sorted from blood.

The CDR3 reads CASSPPGARNTEAFF. DNA for the CDR3: TGTGCCAGCTCACCACCCGGGGCCCGGAACACTGAAGCTTTCTTT. The chain recombines TRBV18 with TRBJ1-1; perhaps TRBD1 as D (5 bases). CDR3 length: 15 amino acids. Germline CDR1 reads KGHSH; CDR2 reads LQKENI. V was shortened by 0 bases and J by 1 base, with 9 bases between the two germline ends.